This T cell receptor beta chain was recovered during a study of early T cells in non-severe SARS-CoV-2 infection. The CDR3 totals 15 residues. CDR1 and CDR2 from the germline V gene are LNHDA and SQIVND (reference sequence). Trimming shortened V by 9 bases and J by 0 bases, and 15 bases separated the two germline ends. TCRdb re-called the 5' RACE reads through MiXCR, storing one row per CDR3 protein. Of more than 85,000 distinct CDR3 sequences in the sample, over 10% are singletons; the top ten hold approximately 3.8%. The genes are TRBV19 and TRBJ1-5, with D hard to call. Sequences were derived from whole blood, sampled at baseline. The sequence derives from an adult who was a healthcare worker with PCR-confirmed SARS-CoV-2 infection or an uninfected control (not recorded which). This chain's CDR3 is CASLYRADSNQPQHF. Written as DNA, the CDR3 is TGTGCCAGCCTTTATCGGGCGGATAGCAATCAGCCCCAGCATTTT.